This TCR beta chain was identified during a study of blood T cell repertoires in COVID-19. Per the germline V gene, CDR1 is KGHSY and CDR2 is FQNENV. The germline V and J ends were trimmed by 3 bases and 3 bases, with 10 bases remaining between them. CDR3 length: 14 amino acids. The table came from immunoSEQ multiplex PCR; TCRdb's copy has only in-frame clones and leaves some out. The sample shows about 140,000 clones, over 60% of them seen only once. The chain employs TRBV16 and TRBJ2-3; a weak D match, TRBD1 (5 bases). The origin of this receptor is a woman aged 50 to 60 with active or convalescent COVID-19. The specimen was peripheral blood. The CDR3 here is CASSQTVITDTQYF. CDR3 nucleotide sequence: TGTGCCAGCAGCCAGACAGTCATTACAGATACGCAGTATTTT.